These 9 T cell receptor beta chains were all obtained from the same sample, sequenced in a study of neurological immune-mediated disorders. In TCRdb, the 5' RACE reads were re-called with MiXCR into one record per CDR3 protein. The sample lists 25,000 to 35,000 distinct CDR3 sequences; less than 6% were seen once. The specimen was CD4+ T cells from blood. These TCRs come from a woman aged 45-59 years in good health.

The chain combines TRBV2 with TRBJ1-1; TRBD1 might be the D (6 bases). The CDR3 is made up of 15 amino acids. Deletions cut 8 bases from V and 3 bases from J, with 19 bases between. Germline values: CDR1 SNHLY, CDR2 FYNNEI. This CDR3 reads CASHGGRRGDTEAFF. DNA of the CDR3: TGTGCCAGCCATGGGGGGCGAAGAGGGGACACTGAAGCTTTCTTT.

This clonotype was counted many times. The CDR3 here is CASSYLRPGGNYGYTF. The CDR3 DNA reads TGTGCCAGCAGTTACCTGCGCCCCGGAGGGAACTATGGCTACACCTTC. The J gene is TRBJ1-2, the V gene TRBV6-2 or TRBV6-3; D not certain. The V gene lost 2 bases and the J gene lost 2 bases, with 15 bases spanning the gap. The CDR3 is 16 amino acids. CDR1 MNHEY and CDR2 SVGEGT come from the germline V gene.

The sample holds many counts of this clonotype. The CDR3, as DNA: TGCAGTGCTGACCGTCTAGCGGGGGAGGACAATGAGCAGTTCTTC. Its protein is CSADRLAGEDNEQFF. V usage is TRBV20-1 and J usage is TRBJ2-1; 10 bases line up with TRBD2. There are 15 residues in the CDR3. J gave up 5 bases and V 5 bases, and 9 bases lay outside the gene matches. Germline CDR1 and CDR2: DFQATT and SNEGSKA (reference sequence).

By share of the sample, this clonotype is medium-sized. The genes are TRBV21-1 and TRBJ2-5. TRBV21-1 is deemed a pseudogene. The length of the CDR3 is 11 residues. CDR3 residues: CASRGSGTQYF. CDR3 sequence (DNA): TGTGCCAGCAGAGGCTCTGGGACCCAGTACTTC.

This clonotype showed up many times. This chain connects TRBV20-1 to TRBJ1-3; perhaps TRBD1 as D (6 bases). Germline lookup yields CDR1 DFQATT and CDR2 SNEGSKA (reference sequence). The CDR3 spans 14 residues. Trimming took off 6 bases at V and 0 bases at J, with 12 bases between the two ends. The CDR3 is CSAARDISGNTIYF. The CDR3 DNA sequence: TGCAGTGCAGCCCGGGACATCTCTGGAAACACCATATATTTT.

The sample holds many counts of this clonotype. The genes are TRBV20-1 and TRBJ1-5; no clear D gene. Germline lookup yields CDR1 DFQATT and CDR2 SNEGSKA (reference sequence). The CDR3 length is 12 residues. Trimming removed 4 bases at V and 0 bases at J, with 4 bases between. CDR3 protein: CSAIHSNQPQHF. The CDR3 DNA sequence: TGCAGTGCTATTCATAGCAATCAGCCCCAGCATTTT.

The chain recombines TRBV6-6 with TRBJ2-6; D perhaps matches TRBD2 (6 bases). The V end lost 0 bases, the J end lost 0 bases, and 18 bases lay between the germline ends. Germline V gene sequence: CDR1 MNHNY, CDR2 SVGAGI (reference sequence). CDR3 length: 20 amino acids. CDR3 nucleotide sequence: TGTGCCAGCAGTTACTCCCCCTCGGGACTGTTACCCTCTGGGGCCAACGTCCTGACTTTC. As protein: CASSYSPSGLLPSGANVLTF.

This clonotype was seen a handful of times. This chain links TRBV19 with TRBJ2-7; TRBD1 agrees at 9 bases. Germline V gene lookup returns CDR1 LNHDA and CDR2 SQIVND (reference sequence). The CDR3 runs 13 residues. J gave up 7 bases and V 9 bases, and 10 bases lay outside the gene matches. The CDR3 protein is CASTGTGIREQYF. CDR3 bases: TGTGCCAGCACCGGGACAGGGATTCGGGAGCAGTACTTC. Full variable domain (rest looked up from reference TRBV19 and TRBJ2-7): DGGITQSPKYLFRKEGQNVTLSCEQNLNHDAMYWYRQDPGQGLRLIYYSQIVNDFQKGDIAEGYSVSREKKESFPLTVTSAQKNPTAFYLCASTGTGIREQYFGPGTRLTVT.

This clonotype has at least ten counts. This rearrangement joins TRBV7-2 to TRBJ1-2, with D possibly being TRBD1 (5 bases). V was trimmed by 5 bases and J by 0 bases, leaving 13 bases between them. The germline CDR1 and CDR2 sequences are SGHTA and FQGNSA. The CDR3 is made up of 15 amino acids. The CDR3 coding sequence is TGTGCCAGCAGCACCTGGGGGACTGCTAACTATGGCTACACCTTC. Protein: CASSTWGTANYGYTF.